This entry lists 17 T cell receptor beta chains sequenced from one sample in a study of vaccination effects on CD4 cells after COVID-19. Antigen-specific CD4+ T cell clonotypes were called by their expansion after viral peptide-pool culture in ViraFEST. Cultured cells yielded isolated CD4+ T cells after approximately nine days. Data came from immunoSEQ multiplex PCR; TCRdb stores just in-frame clones and leaves some out. The data show under 85,000 clones, approximately 74% seen once. These TCRs' antigens remain unknown. This specimen was CD4+ T cells from PBMCs cultured with HCoV-229E spike peptides, taken before COVID-19 vaccination. These receptor sequences come from a human donor who received a COVID-19 vaccine.

This clone was recorded only once. The chain recombines TRBV30 with TRBJ1-4; the D gene is possibly TRBD1 (5 bases). V lost 2 bases and J 7 bases, leaving 23 bases between the germline ends. The CDR3 spans 17 residues. Germline values: CDR1 GTSNPN, CDR2 SVGIG (reference sequence). The CDR3 DNA reads TGTGCCTGGAGTTGGGGCGGTGGCACGGCTTCGGGTGAAAAACTGTTTTTT. Its translation: CAWSWGGGTASGEKLFF.

The J gene is TRBJ2-3, the V gene TRBV16, with TRBD1 matching over 11 bases. From germline, CDR1 is KGHSY and CDR2 FQNENV. With V trimmed by 5 bases and J by 5 bases, 9 bases remained unmatched. The CDR3 covers 16 residues. CDR3 nucleotide sequence: TGTGCCAGCAGCGCACGGGACAGGGGGAATGGAGATACGCAGTATTTT. This translates into CASSARDRGNGDTQYF.

The chain joins TRBV6-5 to TRBJ2-5, with 10 nucleotides matching TRBD2. Germline CDR1 reads MNHEY; CDR2 reads SVGAGI. CDR3 length equals 16 residues. J lost 1 base, V lost 4 bases, and 6 bases had no gene match. The CDR3 protein is CASSSLTSGSQETQYF. The CDR3 coding sequence is TGTGCCAGCAGTTCACTGACTAGCGGGTCCCAAGAGACCCAGTACTTC.

The chain links TRBV7-9 to TRBJ2-2; 7 positions agree with TRBD1. After removal of 2 bases from V and 3 bases from J, the junction contained 12 bases not matched to a gene. The CDR3 extends over 18 amino acids. Germline lookup yields CDR1 SEHNR and CDR2 FQNEAQ (reference sequence). In DNA, the CDR3 is TGTGCCAGCAGCTTATTTACTGGCGCAGGGGGTGACACCGGGGAGCTGTTTTTT. This sequence encodes CASSLFTGAGGDTGELFF.

This clone was observed a few times. The chain employs TRBV30 and TRBJ1-3; D perhaps matches TRBD1 (6 bases). The CDR3 runs to 13 residues. V lost 4 bases to trimming and J lost 4 bases, with 11 bases between them. Germline assignment: CDR1 GTSNPN and CDR2 SVGIG (reference sequence). Written as DNA, the CDR3 is TGTGCCTGGAAACAGGGACCCGGAAACACCATATATTTT. As protein: CAWKQGPGNTIYF.

This chain joins TRBV4-1 and TRBJ2-3; D not resolved. In germline, CDR1 is MGHRA, CDR2 YSYEKL. Deletions cut 1 base from V and 4 bases from J, with 9 bases between. CDR3 size: 14 residues. CDR3 region: CASSQGANSDTQYF. In DNA, the CDR3 is TGCGCCAGCAGCCAAGGGGCCAACTCAGATACGCAGTATTTT.

The rearrangement joins TRBV7-3 to TRBJ1-1, with D uncertain. Germline V gives CDR1 SGHTA, CDR2 FQGTGA. V gave up 8 bases and J gave up 5 bases, with 15 bases separating them. The CDR3 length is 13 residues. CDR3 nucleotides: TGTGCCAGCTCCAACCCGGGGAAAACTGAAGCTTTCTTT. Encoded protein: CASSNPGKTEAFF.

V gene TRBV18 combines with J gene TRBJ2-6; no reliable D call. With 6 bases removed from V and 2 bases from J, the gap between germline ends came to 14 bases. The germline V gene has CDR1 KGHSH and CDR2 LQKENI. The CDR3 is made up of 16 amino acids. Here the CDR3 DNA reads TGTGCCAGCTCTCTCGACCCCGTCCCTGGGGCCAACGTCCTGACTTTC. The encoded protein is CASSLDPVPGANVLTF.

There are a few counts of this clone. This chain links TRBV19 with TRBJ2-2; 13 positions match TRBD2. Germline loops: CDR1 LNHDA, CDR2 SQIVND (reference sequence). Trimming at V came to 4 bases and at J to 4 bases, leaving 0 bases not matched to a gene. The CDR3 is 15 amino acids. CDR3 bases: TGTGCCAGTAGTAGGACTAGCGGGGGCACCGGGGAGCTGTTTTTT. Translating it yields CASSRTSGGTGELFF.

The CDR3 coding sequence is TGTGCCAGCAGCCAGGGTGTTGCGTTTACTGACTATGGCTACACCTTC. Protein: CASSQGVAFTDYGYTF. The chain has TRBV7-2 and TRBJ1-2, with a tentative D call TRBD1 (5 bases). The germline gives CDR1 SGHTA, CDR2 FQGNSA. This CDR3 is 16 amino acids long. V shed 5 bases and J shed 3 bases, with 19 bases lying between them. Full variable domain (missing parts from reference TRBV7-2 and TRBJ1-2): GAGVSQSPSNKVTEKGKDVELRCDPISGHTALYWYRQSLGQGLEFLIYFQGNSAPDKSGLPSDRFSAERTGGSVSTLTIQRTQQEDSAVYLCASSQGVAFTDYGYTFGSGTRLTVV.

The genes are TRBV9 and TRBJ1-1; weak D call: TRBD1 (6 bases). V shed 4 bases and J shed 5 bases, with 18 bases lying between them. The CDR3 spans 15 residues. Germline V gene data show CDR1 as SGDLS and CDR2 as YYNGEE. The DNA for the CDR3 is TGTGCCAGCAGCCCCAGCCAGGGGCGTGTGACTGAAGCTTTCTTT. This sequence encodes CASSPSQGRVTEAFF.

The chain carries TRBV7-6 and TRBJ1-1; D uncertain. The CDR3 covers 16 residues. V lost 5 bases to trimming and J lost 1 base, with 17 bases between them. From germline, CDR1 is SGHVS and CDR2 FNYEAQ. CDR3 nucleotides: TGTGCCAGCAGCGACACCAGGATCATCCGGAACACTGAAGCTTTCTTT. Encoded protein: CASSDTRIIRNTEAFF.

The chain has TRBV6-6 and TRBJ2-4; D is undetermined. V was pared by 5 bases and J by 2 bases, with 16 bases between. Germline values: CDR1 MNHNY, CDR2 SVGAGI (reference sequence). The CDR3 runs to 16 residues. As DNA, the CDR3 is TGTGCCAGCAGTAAACCCACCTCCTATACCAAAAACATTCAGTACTTC. Encoded protein: CASSKPTSYTKNIQYF.

The rearrangement links TRBV28 to TRBJ2-7, with D possibly matching TRBD2 (5 bases). Germline assignment: CDR1 MDHEN and CDR2 SYDVKM. V shed 7 bases and J shed 4 bases, with 17 bases lying between them. The CDR3 runs to 14 residues. CDR3 nucleotide sequence: TGTGCCAGCATCACCCTTGGGCGGACTTACGAGCAGTACGTC. It encodes CASITLGRTYEQYV.

The V call is TRBV6-5, the J call TRBJ1-2; D is ambiguous. With 7 bases removed from V and 4 bases from J, the gap between germline ends came to 19 bases. The CDR3 has 15 amino acids. Per germline, CDR1 MNHEY and CDR2 SVGAGI. This chain's CDR3 is CASTQRQGFGYGYTF. CDR3 DNA sequence: TGTGCCAGCACCCAGAGGCAAGGTTTCGGCTATGGCTACACCTTC.

The V gene is TRBV6-1, the J gene TRBJ2-1; perhaps TRBD2 as D (5 bases). There are 12 residues in the CDR3. Germline loops: CDR1 MNHNS, CDR2 SASEGT. Trimming stripped 1 base from V and 7 bases from J, with 5 bases between. The CDR3 is CASSEGRNEQFF. DNA for the CDR3: TGTGCCAGCAGTGAAGGGAGGAATGAGCAGTTCTTC.

This clone was detected only once. The chain joins TRBV6-6 to TRBJ2-5, with 7 bases lining up with TRBD2. The germline CDR1 and CDR2 sequences are MNHNY and SVGAGI (reference sequence). This CDR3 spans 14 amino acids. Trimming removed 6 bases from V and 3 bases from J; junction bases left unmatched: 7. CDR3 residues: CASSSGLPKETQYF. The CDR3 DNA reads as TGTGCCAGCAGCTCGGGACTACCCAAAGAGACCCAGTACTTC.